Listed below are T cell receptor beta chains from one sample, sequenced in a study of blood T cell repertoires in COVID-19. TCRdb's table, derived via immunoSEQ multiplex PCR, lists solely in-frame clones and lacks some. The table shows 150,000 to 200,000 clones, with 70% to 85% occurring only once. Sequenced: peripheral blood. The receptors originated from a woman older than 75 with acute or convalescent COVID-19. Each CDR3 is given without its conserved first and last residue. The order of the fields is clone size, V gene, J gene, CDR3 protein. Clone sizes are given selectively: once, few, many, or a class where the clone is expanded.

size: .
V: TRBV6-5
J: TRBJ1-5
CDR3: ASSYSSQRNQPQH

size: .
V: TRBV3-1/TRBV3-2
J: TRBJ2-7
CDR3: ASSPLAGALHEQY

size: .
V: TRBV19
J: TRBJ2-3
CDR3: ASSPPGADTQY

size: few
V: TRBV2
J: TRBJ1-2
CDR3: ASRLDSNYGYT

size: .
V: TRBV3-1/TRBV3-2
J: TRBJ2-7
CDR3: ASSQRLASEQY

size: .
V: TRBV30
J: TRBJ2-7
CDR3: AWSSGGTGEYHEQY

size: .
V: TRBV5-6
J: TRBJ2-1
CDR3: ASRPQGDEQF

size: .
V: TRBV9
J: TRBJ2-1
CDR3: ASSVAVGRSNEQF

size: .
V: TRBV12-1
J: TRBJ2-1
CDR3: ASSFVGTSGRPYNEQF

size: .
V: TRBV4-3
J: TRBJ2-1
CDR3: ASSQTSGGAGEQF

size: .
V: TRBV5-1
J: TRBJ1-2
CDR3: ASSTDRGNGYT

size: .
V: TRBV7-9
J: TRBJ2-1
CDR3: ASSPVAVYEQF

size: .
V: TRBV10-3
J: TRBJ1-2
CDR3: AISPTRADRGRSYT

size: .
V: TRBV7-6
J: TRBJ2-5
CDR3: ASSLGTGGYQETQY

size: .
V: TRBV9
J: TRBJ1-2
CDR3: ASSVDLTGDGYT

size: .
V: TRBV4-3
J: TRBJ2-7
CDR3: ASSSDRGEQY

size: .
V: TRBV7-2
J: TRBJ2-5
CDR3: ASSLGSGGLNRETQY

size: .
V: TRBV18
J: TRBJ1-2
CDR3: ASSPRQGAEYYGYT

size: .
V: TRBV2
J: TRBJ1-6
CDR3: ASLKNAGAADSPLH

size: .
V: TRBV19
J: TRBJ2-6
CDR3: ASSSRTGLSGANVLT

size: .
V: TRBV12-5
J: TRBJ2-7
CDR3: ASGRGLGVYEQY

size: .
V: TRBV27
J: TRBJ1-6
CDR3: ASSFARTGGNSPLH

size: few
V: TRBV2
J: TRBJ1-6
CDR3: ASRGSPLGSYNSPLH

size: .
V: TRBV11-2
J: TRBJ2-7
CDR3: ASSTIGTGGTQY

size: .
V: TRBV6-6
J: TRBJ1-2
CDR3: ASSYSSGEHYYGYT

size: .
V: TRBV9
J: TRBJ2-2
CDR3: ASSARTNTGELF

size: many
V: TRBV7-9
J: TRBJ1-4
CDR3: ASSPDDLGARATNEKLF

size: .
V: TRBV18
J: TRBJ1-3
CDR3: ASSLNGQRSGNTIY

size: .
V: TRBV12-3/TRBV12-4
J: TRBJ2-5
CDR3: ASSFYQRETQY

size: .
V: TRBV9
J: TRBJ1-5
CDR3: ASSEQGVADQPQH

size: .
V: TRBV7-2
J: TRBJ1-5
CDR3: ASSSTGHQPQH

size: .
V: TRBV6-5
J: TRBJ1-6
CDR3: ASSPQGERGSPLH

size: .
V: TRBV14
J: TRBJ2-2
CDR3: ASSQGAPGELF

size: .
V: TRBV7-9
J: TRBJ2-2
CDR3: ASSLLAGDTGELF

size: .
V: TRBV5-6
J: TRBJ1-1
CDR3: ASSLLQGITEAF

size: .
V: TRBV2
J: TRBJ1-2
CDR3: ASSESRDRGHGYT

size: few
V: TRBV9
J: TRBJ1-6
CDR3: ASSGGTGKGSPLH

size: few
V: TRBV5-4
J: TRBJ2-1
CDR3: ASSPGRNEQF

size: .
V: TRBV9
J: TRBJ1-2
CDR3: ASSPIAGTEYGYT

size: .
V: TRBV3-1/TRBV3-2
J: TRBJ2-1
CDR3: ASSLAGDPYNEQF

size: .
V: TRBV3-1/TRBV3-2
J: TRBJ2-2
CDR3: ASSQDRSLAGEGGELF

size: .
V: TRBV2
J: TRBJ2-3
CDR3: ASSGPRSGAITDTQY